Sequencing of this T cell receptor (beta chain) was carried out in a study of shared clonotypes between healthy human individuals. Regarding the study as a whole: Naive subsets usually exceeded memory subsets in estimated richness.

Germline CDR1 and CDR2: LNHDA and SQIVND (reference sequence). V lost 3 bases and J lost 1, with 18 bases in between. The CDR3 is 18 residues long. Naivety among CD8 cells was defined by CD45RO negativity and positive CCR7 selection, thereby excluding terminally differentiated effector memory CD45RA+ cells. Turning to this clone: What it recognizes is unknown.

Data came from immunoSEQ multiplex PCR; TCRdb stores just in-frame clones and leaves some out. Among about 550,000 clones listed, around 95% were seen once. The TCR was taken from a woman in her thirties in good health. The sample taken for sequencing was naive CD8+ T cells sorted from blood. V gene TRBV19 combines with J gene TRBJ2-2; a possible D gene is TRBD2 (5 bases). The CDR3 here is CASSMVVKTSVNTGELFF. The CDR3 DNA is TGTGCCAGTAGTATGGTAGTGAAAACTAGTGTGAACACCGGGGAGCTGTTTTTT. Looking up the rest from reference TRBV19 and TRBJ2-2 gives the full variable domain: DGGITQSPKYLFRKEGQNVTLSCEQNLNHDAMYWYRQDPGQGLRLIYYSQIVNDFQKGDIAEGYSVSREKKESFPLTVTSAQKNPTAFYLCASSMVVKTSVNTGELFFGEGSRLTVL.